This TCR beta chain was identified during a study of identifying expanded T cells in peripheral blood. Findings and caveats of the study: Technical replicates showed about 1.1 changed clones; approximately two weeks about 16.4; four weeks 19. Clone count variance between roughly 2-week samples rose with total template count.

Healthy donors had no documented immune events, such as infections, while sampled. This clone was found once. Its antigen is not known. Sequenced by immunoSEQ multiplex PCR; TCRdb stores in-frame clones only, minus some. The data show around 130,000 clones, roughly 90% seen once. The receptor's source is a person between 18 and 75 years old in good health. Sequenced input: blood.

The CDR3 loop reads CATTSGGGPLRTYF. The CDR3 bases are TGTGCCACCACTAGCGGGGGGGGACCCCTACGGACGTACTTC. This chain uses TRBV2 with TRBJ2-7; the match to TRBD2 covers 13 bases. The CDR3 is 14 residues long. V trimming: 10 bases; J trimming: 12 bases; junction bases outside the gene matches: 15. In germline, CDR1 is SNHLY, CDR2 FYNNEI.